The TCR beta chain under discussion was sequenced for a study of early T cells in non-severe SARS-CoV-2 infection. Study background: Sequencing of bulk RNA from unsorted whole blood was done, without chain pairing. Study-level findings and limits: VDJdb-based annotation leaned toward anti-spike CD8 responses and missed private and CD4 specificities.

Unique molecular identifiers were affixed to single, distinct cDNA molecules. MiXCR, applied by TCRdb to the 5' RACE reads, yields one record per CDR3 protein. Of tens of thousands of distinct CDR3 sequences listed, about 9.4% are singletons. Ten or more counts support this clonotype. Its antigen is as yet unknown. This CDR3 is built from 14 residues. The V and J ends lost 1 base and 5 bases respectively, with 10 bases between them. Per the germline V gene, CDR1 is SGHTA and CDR2 is FQGNSA. Material for sequencing was whole blood. The TCR comes from an adult who was a healthcare worker with PCR-confirmed SARS-CoV-2 infection or an uninfected control (not recorded which). The V call is TRBV7-2, the J call TRBJ2-3, with D perhaps assigned TRBD1 or TRBD2 (6 bases each). CDR3 nucleotides: TGTGCCAGCAGCTTAGTAGGGGGGATAGATACGCAGTATTTT. Its translation is CASSLVGGIDTQYF.